Following are 28 T cell receptor beta chains from one sample sequenced in a study of shared clonotypes between healthy human individuals. In the naive CD8 group, cells lacked CD45RO and were positively selected for CCR7, so terminally differentiated effector memory CD45RA+ cells were left out. Only in-frame clones appear in the TCRdb table, and some are missing; sequencing was by immunoSEQ multiplex PCR. Among fewer than 1 million clones, around 96% were seen once, and the ten largest hold about 0.25%. Sequencing was carried out using naive CD8+ T cells sorted from blood. Receptors originate from a man under 40 in good health.

The V and J genes are TRBV2 and TRBJ2-7; 10 bases line up with TRBD2. Germline CDR1 and CDR2: SNHLY and FYNNEI. The CDR3 consists of 16 residues. The junction had 15 bases not matched to a gene; V was cut back by 8 bases and J by 5 bases. CDR3 coding DNA: TGTGCCAGCCCCAGGGAGCTAGCGGGAGTTTTCGACGAGCAGTACTTC. Translating it yields CASPRELAGVFDEQYF.

CDR3: CAWSVLQKNTEAFF. Here the CDR3 DNA reads TGTGCCTGGAGTGTACTGCAGAAGAACACTGAAGCTTTCTTT. The J gene is TRBJ1-1, the V gene TRBV30; no definite D call. CDR1 and CDR2 from the germline V gene are GTSNPN and SVGIG (reference sequence). V was cut by 0 bases and J by 1 base, with 9 bases left in between. The CDR3 runs 14 residues.

In its sample, this clone was seen once. V is TRBV9 and J is TRBJ2-2; 11 positions match TRBD2. The CDR3 is 17 residues long. The germline gives CDR1 SGDLS, CDR2 YYNGEE. Trimming removed 0 bases from V and 5 bases from J; junction bases left unmatched: 6. CDR3 bases: TGTGCCAGCAGCGTAGAGGGACTAGCGGTTCAGACCGGGGAGCTGTTTTTT. Translated: CASSVEGLAVQTGELFF.

The chain is built from TRBV6-1 and TRBJ2-7; TRBD2 matches 10 bases. The germline gives CDR1 MNHNS, CDR2 SASEGT. The junction had 4 bases not matched to a gene; V was cut back by 2 bases and J by 0 bases. The CDR3 totals 16 residues. The CDR3 reads CASSEPTSGASYEQYF. In DNA form, the CDR3 reads TGTGCCAGCAGTGAACCAACTAGCGGGGCCTCCTACGAGCAGTACTTC.

The chain links TRBV7-8 to TRBJ2-1, with D possibly being TRBD1 (5 bases). Germline CDR1 and CDR2: SGHVS and FQNEAQ. This CDR3 is built from 12 residues. Between the trimmed V and J ends, which lost 4 bases and 6 bases, there was a span of 7 bases. The CDR3 reads CASSSDSNEQFF. CDR3 in DNA: TGTGCCAGCAGCTCAGACAGCAATGAGCAGTTCTTC.

V and J are TRBV6-5 and TRBJ1-2, with a possible D match to TRBD1 (5 bases). The CDR3 loop spans 15 amino acids. Between the trimmed V and J ends, which lost 7 bases and 2 bases, there was a span of 17 bases. The germline V gene encodes CDR1 MNHEY and CDR2 SVGAGI. CDR3 DNA: TGTGCCAGCACCCTAGGAGGCAGGGCGAACTATGGCTACACCTTC. Amino acid sequence: CASTLGGRANYGYTF.

The chain employs TRBV7-6 and TRBJ1-2; 8 nucleotides align to TRBD1. V shed 1 base and J 4 bases; nucleotides not matched to a gene: 5. Looked up from germline, CDR1 is SGHVS and CDR2 is FNYEAQ. The CDR3 is made up of 15 amino acids. DNA of the CDR3: TGTGCCAGCAGCTTAGGACAGGGGCCGGGCTATGGCTACACCTTC. Translated: CASSLGQGPGYGYTF.

The V call is TRBV9, the J call TRBJ2-3; 10 bases line up with TRBD2. Germline CDR1 reads SGDLS; CDR2 reads YYNGEE. V lost 3 bases and J lost 4; bases outside the gene matches: 8. This CDR3 has 16 residues. The CDR3 DNA reads as TGTGCCAGCAGCGCAAGAGCGGGAGGGCCAGCAGATACGCAGTATTTT. Protein: CASSARAGGPADTQYF.

The chain links TRBV25-1 to TRBJ2-1; TRBD2 agrees at 9 bases. The CDR3 extends over 10 amino acids. In germline, CDR1 is MGHDK, CDR2 SYGVNS. V lost 5 bases, J lost 15 bases, and 2 bases stayed unmatched. The CDR3 nucleotides are TGTGCCAGCAGTTCTAGCGGGATGTTCTTC. It translates to CASSSSGMFF.

The chain uses TRBV7-9 and TRBJ2-5, with 7 nucleotides matching TRBD2. This CDR3 contains 15 residues. Germline V gene sequence: CDR1 SEHNR, CDR2 FQNEAQ (reference sequence). V was clipped by 5 bases and J by 5 bases; unmatched bases: 11. The CDR3 DNA follows: TGTGCCAGCAGCGACTTAACGGGAGGTTTGGAGACCCAGTACTTC. As protein: CASSDLTGGLETQYF. The full variable domain, with the rest looked up from reference TRBV7-9 and TRBJ2-5, is DTGVSQNPRHKITKRGQNVTFRCDPISEHNRLYWYRQTLGQGPEFLTYFQNEAQLEKSRLLSDRFSAERPKGSFSTLEIQRTEQGDSAMYLCASSDLTGGLETQYFGPGTRLLVL.

The chain employs TRBV19 and TRBJ2-1; 12 nucleotides line up with TRBD2. The CDR3 runs 20 residues. Germline CDR1 reads LNHDA; CDR2 reads SQIVND (reference sequence). V shed 0 bases, J shed 3 bases, and the junction held 12 bases outside the gene matches. The chain's CDR3 is CASSIDWSSGRAVVYNEQFF. CDR3 DNA sequence: TGTGCCAGTAGTATAGATTGGTCTAGCGGGAGGGCGGTTGTCTACAATGAGCAGTTCTTC.

The chain recombines TRBV7-9 with TRBJ2-7, with unresolved D. CDR1 and CDR2 (germline): SEHNR, FQNEAQ (reference sequence). With 1 base removed from V and 0 bases from J, the gap between germline ends came to 10 bases. The CDR3 extends over 15 amino acids. The CDR3 sequence: CASSLGQAISYEQYF. CDR3 sequence (DNA): TGTGCCAGCAGCTTAGGTCAAGCAATCTCCTACGAGCAGTACTTC.

The chain is built from TRBV27 and TRBJ2-5, with D hard to call. The germline V and J ends were trimmed by 5 bases and 1 base, with 14 bases remaining between them. Germline CDR1 MNHEY, CDR2 SMNVEV (reference sequence). This CDR3 is built from 15 residues. The CDR3 DNA reads as TGTGCCAGCAGTCTCGCTCCCACCTCCCAAGAGACCCAGTACTTC. Protein: CASSLAPTSQETQYF.

The chain couples TRBV13 to TRBJ2-1; D is unclear. This CDR3 region has 12 residues. Between the trimmed V and J ends, which lost 4 bases and 5 bases, there was a span of 6 bases. The germline V gene has CDR1 PRHDT and CDR2 FYEKMQ (reference sequence). The CDR3: CASSSNDNEQFF. CDR3 in DNA: TGTGCCAGCAGCTCAAACGACAATGAGCAGTTCTTC. Looking up the rest from reference TRBV13 and TRBJ2-1 gives the full variable domain: AAGVIQSPRHLIKEKRETATLKCYPIPRHDTVYWYQQGPGQDPQFLISFYEKMQSDKGSIPDRFSAQQFSDYHSELNMSSLELGDSALYFCASSSNDNEQFFGPGTRLTVL.

This chain links TRBV5-4 with TRBJ1-4; D is ambiguous. The CDR3 loop spans 12 amino acids. Germline assignment: CDR1 SGHNT and CDR2 YYREEE (reference sequence). Deletions cut 4 bases from V and 7 bases from J, with 8 bases between. The CDR3 sequence is CASSRTGEKLFF. In DNA, the CDR3 is TGTGCCAGCAGCCGGACTGGTGAAAAACTGTTTTTT.

V gene TRBV5-8 combines with J gene TRBJ2-7; perhaps TRBD2 as D (5 bases). Germline CDR1 and CDR2: SGHTS and YDEGEE. This CDR3 spans 10 amino acids. Trimming took off 9 bases at V and 3 bases at J, with 7 bases between the two ends. CDR3 loop: CATRDYEQYF. The CDR3 DNA is TGTGCCACCCGGGACTACGAGCAGTACTTC.

The rearrangement links TRBV4-3 to TRBJ1-3, with a possible D match to TRBD1 (5 bases). The V end lost 1 base, the J end lost 0 bases, and 22 bases lay between the germline ends. CDR1 and CDR2 (germline): LGHNA, YSLEER. The CDR3 contains 20 residues. In nucleotides, the CDR3 is TGCGCCAGCAGCCAAGTTGCCCTGGGGACTATGGATGGCTCTGGAAACACCATATATTTT. It specifies CASSQVALGTMDGSGNTIYF.

The J gene is TRBJ2-7, the V gene TRBV7-2; 9 bases line up with TRBD2. Germline CDR1 reads SGHTA; CDR2 reads FQGNSA. The CDR3 runs 18 residues. V shed 0 bases and J 4 bases; nucleotides not matched to a gene: 13. In DNA, the CDR3 is TGTGCCAGCAGCTTAGCACCCTTAATCGGCGGGAGGGGGTACGAGCAGTACTTC. It is translated as CASSLAPLIGGRGYEQYF.

This clone was picked up one time. This chain joins TRBV7-9 and TRBJ2-7; 9 bases agree with TRBD1. Germline V lookup: CDR1 SEHNR, CDR2 FQNEAQ (reference sequence). The ends lost 4 bases at V and 9 bases at J; junction bases unmatched: 4. This CDR3 has 12 amino acids. The chain's CDR3 is CASSSQGQGQYF. As DNA, the CDR3 is TGTGCCAGCAGCTCGCAGGGACAGGGGCAGTACTTC.

The gene calls are TRBV7-9 and TRBJ2-7; 7 bases align to TRBD1. Germline loops: CDR1 SEHNR, CDR2 FQNEAQ (reference sequence). Trimming cost V 3 bases and J 3 bases; bases outside gene matches: 5. CDR3 length: 14 amino acids. CDR3 sequence reads: CASSLAGTVYEQYF. DNA of the CDR3: TGTGCCAGCAGCTTGGCCGGGACAGTCTACGAGCAGTACTTC.

This chain uses TRBV29-1 with TRBJ2-1, with 10 positions matching TRBD2. After removal of 3 bases from V and 5 bases from J, the junction contained 4 bases not matched to a gene. Germline CDR1 reads SQVTM; CDR2 reads ANQGSEA. This CDR3 has 14 amino acids. CDR3 DNA sequence: TGCAGCGTTGAGCCTAGCGGGAGTAACAATGAGCAGTTCTTC. Amino acids: CSVEPSGSNNEQFF.

The rearrangement joins TRBV13 to TRBJ2-7; D may be TRBD2 (5 bases). Per the germline V gene, CDR1 is PRHDT and CDR2 is FYEKMQ (reference sequence). CDR3 size: 15 residues. V was shortened by 4 bases and J by 3 bases, with 16 bases between the two germline ends. DNA of the CDR3: TGTGCCAGCAGCTCTCTAGCAAAGGGAGTCTACGAGCAGTACTTC. The encoded protein is CASSSLAKGVYEQYF. The variable domain in full, completed from reference TRBV13 and TRBJ2-7, reads AAGVIQSPRHLIKEKRETATLKCYPIPRHDTVYWYQQGPGQDPQFLISFYEKMQSDKGSIPDRFSAQQFSDYHSELNMSSLELGDSALYFCASSSLAKGVYEQYFGPGTRLTVT.

The J gene is TRBJ2-1, the V gene TRBV30; no definite D call. Germline CDR1 GTSNPN, CDR2 SVGIG (reference sequence). The length of the CDR3 is 12 residues. V was trimmed by 0 bases and J by 4 bases, leaving 4 bases between them. The CDR3 coding sequence is TGTGCCTGGAGTGTAAATTACAATGAGCAGTTCTTC. This translates into CAWSVNYNEQFF.

This chain connects TRBV11-2 to TRBJ1-1; TRBD1 agrees at 8 bases. The CDR3 is 17 residues long. Germline V gene lookup returns CDR1 SGHAT and CDR2 FQNNGV. V shed 0 bases and J 5 bases; nucleotides not matched to a gene: 11. The CDR3 sequence is CASSLEGQATYGTEAFF. As DNA, the CDR3 is TGTGCCAGCAGCTTAGAGGGACAGGCCACTTATGGAACTGAAGCTTTCTTT.

The gene calls are TRBV29-1 and TRBJ1-5; D is possibly TRBD1 (6 bases). The V end was cut by 6 bases, the J end by 7 bases, with 19 bases between. CDR1 and CDR2 from the germline V gene are SQVTM and ANQGSEA. The CDR3 is 14 residues long. CDR3: CSVTLQGGGQPQHF. CDR3 in DNA: TGCAGCGTGACATTACAGGGAGGGGGACAGCCCCAGCATTTT.

This chain uses TRBV25-1 with TRBJ2-7; 9 nucleotides line up with TRBD1. CDR1 MGHDK and CDR2 SYGVNS come from the germline V gene. With V trimmed by 10 bases and J by 1 base, 8 bases remained unmatched. The CDR3 runs to 14 residues. CDR3 nucleotides: TGTGCCACCAAAGACAGGGGGTTTTCCTACGAGCAGTACTTC. It is translated as CATKDRGFSYEQYF.

The chain couples TRBV28 to TRBJ1-1; D is possibly TRBD1 (6 bases). Trimming removed 5 bases from V and 11 bases from J, with 18 bases in between. Germline V gene data show CDR1 as MDHEN and CDR2 as SYDVKM. This CDR3 is built from 13 residues. CDR3 DNA sequence: TGTGCCAGCAGTGACGTTGGGAACAGGGAGGCTTTCTTT. Translated: CASSDVGNREAFF. The whole variable domain, filled in from reference TRBV28 and TRBJ1-1, reads DVKVTQSSRYLVKRTGEKVFLECVQDMDHENMFWYRQDPGLGLRLIYFSYDVKMKEKGDIPEGYSVSREKKERFSLILESASTNQTSMYLCASSDVGNREAFFGQGTRLTVV.

V usage is TRBV6-5 and J usage is TRBJ2-5, with 10 bases matching TRBD1. With 3 bases clipped from V and 5 bases from J, the junction kept 6 bases outside the gene matches. The germline CDR1 and CDR2 sequences are MNHEY and SVGAGI. The CDR3 covers 15 residues. This chain's CDR3 is CASSYGTGDPETQYF. Written as DNA, the CDR3 is TGTGCCAGCAGTTATGGGACAGGGGACCCGGAGACCCAGTACTTC.